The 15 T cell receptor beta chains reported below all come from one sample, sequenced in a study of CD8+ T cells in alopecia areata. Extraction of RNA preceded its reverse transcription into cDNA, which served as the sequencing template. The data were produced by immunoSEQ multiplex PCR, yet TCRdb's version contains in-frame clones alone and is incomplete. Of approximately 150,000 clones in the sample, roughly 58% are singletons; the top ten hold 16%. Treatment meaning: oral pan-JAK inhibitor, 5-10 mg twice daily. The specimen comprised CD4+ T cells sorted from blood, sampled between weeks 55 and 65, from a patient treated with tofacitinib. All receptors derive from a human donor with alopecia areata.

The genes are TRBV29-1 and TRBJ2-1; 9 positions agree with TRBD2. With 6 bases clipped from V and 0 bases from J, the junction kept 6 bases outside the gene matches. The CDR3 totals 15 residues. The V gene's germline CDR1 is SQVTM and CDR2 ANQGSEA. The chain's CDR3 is CSVLTSGVSYNEQFF. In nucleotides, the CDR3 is TGCAGCGTGCTGACTAGCGGAGTCTCCTACAATGAGCAGTTCTTC.

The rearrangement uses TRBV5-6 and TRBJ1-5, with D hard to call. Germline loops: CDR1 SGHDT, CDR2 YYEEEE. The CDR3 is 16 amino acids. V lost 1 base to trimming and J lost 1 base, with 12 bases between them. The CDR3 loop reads CASSLSGGMSNQPQHF. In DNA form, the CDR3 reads TGTGCCAGCAGCTTGTCTGGAGGGATGAGCAATCAGCCCCAGCATTTT. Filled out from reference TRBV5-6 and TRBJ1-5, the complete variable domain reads DAGVTQSPTHLIKTRGQQVTLRCSPKSGHDTVSWYQQALGQGPQFIFQYYEEEERQRGNFPDRFSGHQFPNYSSELNVNALLLGDSALYLCASSLSGGMSNQPQHFGDGTRLSIL.

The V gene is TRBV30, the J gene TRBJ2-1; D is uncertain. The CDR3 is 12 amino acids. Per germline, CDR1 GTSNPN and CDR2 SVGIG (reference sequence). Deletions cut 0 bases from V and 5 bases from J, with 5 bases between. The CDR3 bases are TGTGCCTGGAGTGTTAGGGACAATGAGCAGTTCTTC. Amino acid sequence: CAWSVRDNEQFF.

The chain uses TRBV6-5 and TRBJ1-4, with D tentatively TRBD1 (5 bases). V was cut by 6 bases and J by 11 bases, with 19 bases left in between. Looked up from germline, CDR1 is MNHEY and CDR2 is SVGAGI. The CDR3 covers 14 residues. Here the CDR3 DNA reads TGTGCCAGCAGCGCCCTCAGATGGGGCTGGAAACTGTTTTTT. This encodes CASSALRWGWKLFF.

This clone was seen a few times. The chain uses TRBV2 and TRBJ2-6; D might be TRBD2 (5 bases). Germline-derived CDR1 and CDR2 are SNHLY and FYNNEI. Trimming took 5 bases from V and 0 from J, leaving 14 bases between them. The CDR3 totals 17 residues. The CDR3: CASSSYVRASGANVLTF. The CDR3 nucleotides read TGTGCCAGCAGTTCCTACGTGAGGGCCTCTGGGGCCAACGTCCTGACTTTC. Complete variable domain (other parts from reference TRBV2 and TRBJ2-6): EPEVTQTPSHQVTQMGQEVILRCVPISNHLYFYWYRQILGQKVEFLVSFYNNEISEKSEIFDDQFSVERPDGSNFTLKIRSTKLEDSAMYFCASSSYVRASGANVLTFGAGSRLTVL.

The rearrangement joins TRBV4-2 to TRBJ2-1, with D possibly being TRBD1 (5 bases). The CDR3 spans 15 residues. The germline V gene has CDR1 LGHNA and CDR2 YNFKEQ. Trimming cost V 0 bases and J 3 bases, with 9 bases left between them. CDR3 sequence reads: CASSQDAQGYNEQFF. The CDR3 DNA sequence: TGTGCCAGCAGCCAAGATGCCCAGGGCTACAATGAGCAGTTCTTC.

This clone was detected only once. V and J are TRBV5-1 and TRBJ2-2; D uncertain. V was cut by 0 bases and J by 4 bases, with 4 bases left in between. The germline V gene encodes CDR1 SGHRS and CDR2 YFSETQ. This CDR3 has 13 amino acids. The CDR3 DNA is TGCGCCAGCAGCTTGGGTGTCACCGGGGAGCTGTTTTTT. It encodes CASSLGVTGELFF.

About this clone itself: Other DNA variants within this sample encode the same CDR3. The CDR3 spells CASSLTWWRVGTDTQYF. The CDR3 nucleotides are TGTGCCAGCAGCTTAACGTGGTGGCGGGTGGGCACAGATACGCAGTATTTT. J is TRBJ2-3 and V is TRBV7-3, with a weak D call TRBD2 (5 bases). CDR1 is SGHTA, CDR2 FQGTGA, per germline. This CDR3 has 17 residues. V shed 0 bases and J shed 1 base, with 14 bases lying between them.

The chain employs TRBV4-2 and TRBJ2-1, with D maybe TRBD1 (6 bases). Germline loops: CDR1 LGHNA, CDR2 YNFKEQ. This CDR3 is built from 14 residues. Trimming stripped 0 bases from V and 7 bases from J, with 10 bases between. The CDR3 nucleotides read TGTGCCAGCAGCCAAGAGGGGGCTAGGAATGAGCAGTTCTTC. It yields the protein CASSQEGARNEQFF.

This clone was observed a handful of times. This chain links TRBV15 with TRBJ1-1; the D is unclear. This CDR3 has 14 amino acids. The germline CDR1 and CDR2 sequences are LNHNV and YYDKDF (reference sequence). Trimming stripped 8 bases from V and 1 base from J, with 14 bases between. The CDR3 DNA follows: TGTGCCACCGGAAAAGAAGGACCGAACACTGAAGCTTTCTTT. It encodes CATGKEGPNTEAFF. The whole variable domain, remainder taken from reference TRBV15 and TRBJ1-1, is DAMVIQNPRYQVTQFGKPVTLSCSQTLNHNVMYWYQQKSSQAPKLLFHYYDKDFNNEADTPDNFQSRRPNTSFCFLDIRSPGLGDTAMYLCATGKEGPNTEAFFGQGTRLTVV.

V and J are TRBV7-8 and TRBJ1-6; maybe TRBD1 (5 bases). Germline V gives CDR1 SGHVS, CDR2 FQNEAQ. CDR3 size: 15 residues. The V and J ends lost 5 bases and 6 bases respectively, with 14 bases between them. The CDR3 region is CASSPVGGTNSPLHF. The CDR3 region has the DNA TGTGCCAGCAGCCCAGTCGGGGGAACTAATTCACCCCTCCACTTT.

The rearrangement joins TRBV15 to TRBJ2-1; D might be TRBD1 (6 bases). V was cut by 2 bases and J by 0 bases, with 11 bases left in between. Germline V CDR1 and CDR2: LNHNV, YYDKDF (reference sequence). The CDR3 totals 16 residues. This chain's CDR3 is CATSRNRDPSYNEQFF. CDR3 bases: TGTGCCACCAGCAGAAACAGGGACCCCTCCTACAATGAGCAGTTCTTC.

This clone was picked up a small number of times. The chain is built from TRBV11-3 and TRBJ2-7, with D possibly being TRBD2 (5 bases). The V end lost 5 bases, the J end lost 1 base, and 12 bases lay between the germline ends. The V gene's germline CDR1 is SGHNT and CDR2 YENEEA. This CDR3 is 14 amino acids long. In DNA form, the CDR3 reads TGTGCCAGCAGCCAGAGGGTTCAGTCCTACGAGCAGTACTTC. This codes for CASSQRVQSYEQYF.

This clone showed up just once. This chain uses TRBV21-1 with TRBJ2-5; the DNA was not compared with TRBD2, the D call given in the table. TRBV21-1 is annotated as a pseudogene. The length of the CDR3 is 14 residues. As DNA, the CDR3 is TGTGCCAGCAGCAACATCGCCGGGACTCCCGATTTATACTTC. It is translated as CASSNIAGTPDLYF.

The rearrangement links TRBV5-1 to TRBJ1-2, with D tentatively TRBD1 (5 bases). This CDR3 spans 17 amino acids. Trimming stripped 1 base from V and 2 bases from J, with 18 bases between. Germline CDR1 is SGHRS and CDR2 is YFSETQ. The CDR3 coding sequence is TGCGCCAGCAGCTTGAGGCCAGGGAATTCGGGCAACTATGGCTACACCTTC. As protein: CASSLRPGNSGNYGYTF.